This T cell receptor (beta chain) was sequenced in a study of T cell responses to AZD1222 COVID-19 vaccine. Study information: Doses given second, at about 4 or about 12 weeks, were pooled.

From germline, CDR1 is MNHEY and CDR2 SMNVEV (reference sequence). The CDR3 is made up of 15 amino acids. Trimming took off 7 bases at V and 1 base at J, with 11 bases between the two ends. On this clone itself: Its antigen remains unknown.

Sequencing used immunoSEQ multiplex PCR; TCRdb keeps in-frame clones, though not all of them. Of approximately 120,000 clones listed, roughly 87% are singletons. General study points: Variant regions that are unmutated are reportedly the target of nearly half of spike-specific TCRs. White British people made up most donors, females outnumbered males, and clonal diversity was possibly underestimated.

The material sequenced was peripheral blood, taken on day 0 of AZD1222 vaccination. The source of this sequence is an adult in good health. The V gene is TRBV27, the J gene TRBJ2-6; D is uncertain. CDR3 amino acids: CASTHGFSGANVLTF. For the CDR3, the DNA is TGTGCCAGCACCCACGGGTTTTCTGGGGCCAACGTCCTGACTTTC.